These 15 T cell receptor beta chains came from one sample sequenced in a study of response to subunit inactivated influenza vaccine. TCRdb recomputed calls from the RT-PCR reads with MiXCR, one row per CDR3 protein. The table records 540,000 or so distinct CDR3 sequences, roughly 13% of them present only once. The sequencing here drew on PBMCs from blood, taken roughly 47 days after vaccination. These receptors were obtained from a man aged 50 to 60 who received an inactivated influenza vaccine.

The chain has TRBV7-2 and TRBJ2-2, with a weak D call TRBD2 (5 bases). CDR1 and CDR2 (germline): SGHTA, FQGNSA. Trimming took 5 bases from V and 4 from J, leaving 14 bases between them. The CDR3 contains 15 residues. This CDR3 reads CASSANGLLTGELFF. CDR3 bases: TGTGCCAGCAGCGCAAACGGACTTCTCACCGGGGAGCTGTTTTTT.

The chain couples TRBV7-2 to TRBJ2-3; 11 positions match TRBD2. The V gene's germline CDR1 is SGHTA and CDR2 FQGNSA. The CDR3 is made up of 16 amino acids. The ends lost 2 bases at V and 6 bases at J; junction bases unmatched: 7. CDR3 amino acids: CASSLFVSGRGDTQYF. For the CDR3, the DNA is TGTGCCAGCAGCTTATTCGTTAGCGGGAGGGGCGATACGCAGTATTTT.

The genes are TRBV18 and TRBJ2-7, with D hard to call. In germline, CDR1 is KGHSH, CDR2 LQKENI. This CDR3 contains 12 residues. The ends were cut back, 4 bases at V and 9 bases at J, with 13 bases in the middle. DNA of the CDR3: TGTGCCAGCTCACAAGACCGGGCAGGGCAGTACTTC. Translation: CASSQDRAGQYF.

This clonotype has just a few counts. The V and J genes are TRBV28 and TRBJ2-7, with 10 bases fitting TRBD2. The length of the CDR3 is 16 residues. V lost 5 bases and J lost 0; bases outside the gene matches: 7. In germline, CDR1 is MDHEN, CDR2 SYDVKM. The CDR3 protein is CASSVGLADSSYEQYF. The CDR3 DNA sequence: TGTGCCAGCAGTGTCGGACTAGCGGATAGCTCCTACGAGCAGTACTTC.

V is TRBV10-2 and J is TRBJ2-5, with D perhaps given as TRBD1 or TRBD2 (5 bases each). This CDR3 has 12 amino acids. The germline gives CDR1 WSHSY, CDR2 SAAADI. The germline V and J ends were trimmed by 6 bases and 2 bases, with 7 bases remaining between them. CDR3 sequence reads: CASREGQETQYF. Written as DNA, the CDR3 is TGCGCCAGCAGAGAGGGGCAAGAGACCCAGTACTTC.

This clonotype has more than one count but fewer than ten. This chain links TRBV6-5 with TRBJ1-2, with D possibly TRBD1 on 6 matching bases. The CDR3 runs to 15 residues. The germline V gene has CDR1 MNHEY and CDR2 SVGAGI. V lost 3 bases, J lost 11 bases, and 22 bases lay in between. The CDR3 DNA is TGTGCCAGCAGTTATAGCCAGGGGCGAAGGAAGAGTTACACCTTC. Translated: CASSYSQGRRKSYTF.

The chain couples TRBV7-2 to TRBJ2-1; a possible D gene is TRBD2 (6 bases). In germline, CDR1 is SGHTA, CDR2 FQGNSA. Between the trimmed V and J ends, which lost 4 bases and 5 bases, there was a span of 9 bases. The CDR3 has 13 residues. The CDR3 protein is CASSSRTNNEQFF. The DNA for the CDR3 is TGTGCCAGCAGCTCCCGGACTAACAATGAGCAGTTCTTC.

The rearrangement joins TRBV28 to TRBJ2-1; weak D call: TRBD2 (5 bases). The germline V and J ends were trimmed by 7 bases and 0 bases, with 13 bases remaining between them. From germline, CDR1 is MDHEN and CDR2 SYDVKM. This CDR3 has 15 amino acids. The CDR3 loop reads CASTPTGSSYNEQFF. The CDR3 DNA is TGTGCCAGCACCCCGACTGGGAGCTCCTACAATGAGCAGTTCTTC.

This CDR3 reads CASSSRGLAEYNEQFF. For the CDR3, the DNA is TGTGCCAGCAGCTCGAGGGGCCTAGCGGAGTACAATGAGCAGTTCTTC. The gene calls are TRBV7-2 and TRBJ2-1, with 7 bases that match TRBD2. This CDR3 has 16 residues. Germline CDR1 is SGHTA and CDR2 is FQGNSA. J lost 4 bases, V lost 4 bases, and 10 bases had no gene match.

Ten or more counts support this clonotype. The chain recombines TRBV5-1 with TRBJ2-2; perhaps TRBD2 as D (5 bases). There are 16 residues in the CDR3. Germline assignment: CDR1 SGHRS and CDR2 YFSETQ. The ends were cut back, 0 bases at V and 3 bases at J, with 12 bases in the middle. CDR3 protein: CASSLVAGSDTGELFF. The CDR3, as DNA: TGCGCCAGCAGCTTGGTTGCGGGTTCGGACACCGGGGAGCTGTTTTTT.

A few counts support this clonotype. The chain carries TRBV28 and TRBJ2-3, with TRBD2 identical over 7 bases. V dropped 5 bases and J dropped 7; count of bases not matched to a gene: 12. Germline V gene sequence: CDR1 MDHEN, CDR2 SYDVKM. The CDR3 totals 15 residues. This chain's CDR3 is CASSGYWGGLNTQYF. The CDR3 DNA sequence: TGTGCCAGCAGTGGCTATTGGGGGGGGTTGAATACGCAGTATTTT.

The CDR3 sequence is CASSRSGGFTEAFF. The CDR3 region has the DNA TGTGCCAGCAGCCGAAGTGGGGGTTTCACTGAAGCTTTCTTT. This chain connects TRBV7-9 to TRBJ1-1, with a possible D match to TRBD1 (5 bases). This CDR3 spans 14 amino acids. V lost 5 bases and J 4 bases, leaving 14 bases between the germline ends. Germline lookup yields CDR1 SEHNR and CDR2 FQNEAQ (reference sequence).

In its sample, this clonotype was seen a few times. This rearrangement joins TRBV4-2 to TRBJ2-5; weak D call: TRBD1 (6 bases). The CDR3 is 15 residues long. The germline CDR1 and CDR2 sequences are LGHNA and YNFKEQ. V gave up 0 bases and J gave up 1 base, with 9 bases separating them. CDR3 nucleotide sequence: TGTGCCAGCAGCCAAGATCGGGACATCCAAGAGACCCAGTACTTC. Amino acids: CASSQDRDIQETQYF.

In this sample, this clonotype turned up many times. The chain couples TRBV7-2 to TRBJ2-1; D not resolved. The germline V and J ends were trimmed by 1 base and 4 bases, with 8 bases remaining between them. The length of the CDR3 is 14 residues. Germline V gene data show CDR1 as SGHTA and CDR2 as FQGNSA. For the CDR3, the DNA is TGTGCCAGCAGCTTAGATTTGAATTACAATGAGCAGTTCTTC. Translated: CASSLDLNYNEQFF.

This clonotype was counted only a few times. V and J are TRBV6-1 and TRBJ1-6; 7 bases agree with TRBD1. The CDR3 covers 14 residues. Trimming took 7 bases from V and 7 from J; bases not matched to a gene: 7. Germline assignment: CDR1 MNHNS and CDR2 SASEGT. Written as DNA, the CDR3 is TGTGCCAGCAATCGGGACAGCACGAATTCACCCCTCCACTTT. Its protein is CASNRDSTNSPLHF.